Below, 22 T cell receptor beta chains from the same sample are listed, as sequenced in a study of shared clonotypes between healthy human individuals. Positively selected for CCR7, the CD45RO-negative cells used as naive CD8 cells excluded terminally differentiated effector memory CD45RA+ cells. The data were produced by immunoSEQ multiplex PCR, yet TCRdb's version contains in-frame clones alone and is incomplete. The data contain roughly 2 million clones, roughly 95% of them seen just once; the ten biggest clones take up about 1.1%. The sequenced sample was naive CD8+ T cells sorted from blood. The receptors come from a man aged 18 to 35 in good health.

In the case of this clone: Different DNA sequences within this sample yield the same CDR3. V is TRBV13 and J is TRBJ2-5; no firm D call. Germline V lookup: CDR1 PRHDT, CDR2 FYEKMQ (reference sequence). Trimming cost V 3 bases and J 4 bases, with 3 bases left between them. The CDR3 runs 11 residues. This chain's CDR3 is CASSFTETQYF. The CDR3 DNA sequence: TGTGCCAGCAGCTTTACAGAGACCCAGTACTTC.

This chain connects TRBV28 to TRBJ2-3; the match to TRBD2 covers 9 bases. The CDR3 spans 19 residues. V lost 1 base to trimming and J lost 6 bases; unmatched junction nucleotides: 17. Per the germline V gene, CDR1 is MDHEN and CDR2 is SYDVKM. CDR3 in DNA: TGTGCCAGCAGTTTATACGCGGGGGGGCACACATTCATTTATGATACGCAGTATTTT. This codes for CASSLYAGGHTFIYDTQYF.

The chain recombines TRBV4-3 with TRBJ2-1, with unresolved D. This CDR3 contains 15 residues. Trimming stripped 1 base from V and 2 bases from J, with 9 bases between. The germline V gene encodes CDR1 LGHNA and CDR2 YSLEER. CDR3 region: CASSQARGAYNEQFF. The CDR3 coding sequence is TGCGCCAGCAGCCAAGCTCGCGGCGCCTACAATGAGCAGTTCTTC.

The chain joins TRBV5-1 to TRBJ1-4, with a tentative D call TRBD1 (6 bases). Looked up from germline, CDR1 is SGHRS and CDR2 is YFSETQ. This CDR3 is 16 amino acids long. Between the trimmed V and J ends, which lost 0 bases and 4 bases, there was a span of 13 bases. DNA for the CDR3: TGCGCCAGCAGCTTGGCCCTCTTAGGGGGTAATGAAAAACTGTTTTTT. It encodes CASSLALLGGNEKLFF.

This sequence joins TRBV2 and TRBJ2-7, with no clear D. V was trimmed by 6 bases and J by 3 bases, leaving 12 bases between them. CDR1 is SNHLY and CDR2 is FYNNEI in the germline V gene. This CDR3 region has 13 residues. CDR3 amino acids: CASSERVDYEQYF. The DNA for the CDR3 is TGTGCCAGCAGCGAACGGGTTGACTACGAGCAGTACTTC.

The genes are TRBV7-2 and TRBJ2-7, with 16 bases aligning to TRBD2. Trimming at V came to 3 bases and at J to 1 base, leaving 6 bases not matched to a gene. The germline gives CDR1 SGHTA, CDR2 FQGNSA. CDR3 length equals 18 residues. CDR3 DNA sequence: TGTGCCAGCAGCTTGGGACTAGCGGGAGGGCTAGCATCCTACGAGCAGTACTTC. It encodes CASSLGLAGGLASYEQYF.

The chain joins TRBV2 to TRBJ2-7; D ambiguous. CDR1 and CDR2 from the germline V gene are SNHLY and FYNNEI. CDR3 length: 13 residues. The V gene lost 4 bases and the J gene lost 2 bases, with 9 bases spanning the gap. DNA for the CDR3: TGTGCCAGCAGTGTGGACCGAACCTACGAGCAGTACTTC. As protein: CASSVDRTYEQYF.

The V gene is TRBV5-1, the J gene TRBJ2-3, with D possibly being TRBD2 (6 bases). This CDR3 spans 15 amino acids. Germline loops: CDR1 SGHRS, CDR2 YFSETQ. V was clipped by 0 bases and J by 5 bases, with 13 bases between them. The CDR3 loop reads CASSLVFSGGDTQYF. DNA of the CDR3: TGCGCCAGCAGCTTGGTGTTTTCCGGGGGAGATACGCAGTATTTT.

The chain employs TRBV4-1 and TRBJ1-1, with a possible D match to TRBD1 (5 bases). Looked up from germline, CDR1 is MGHRA and CDR2 is YSYEKL. V shed 4 bases and J shed 6 bases, with 18 bases lying between them. This CDR3 contains 15 residues. CDR3 DNA: TGCGCCAGCAGCCTTCGTTTACAGGCCCGGGCTGAAGCTTTCTTT. This encodes CASSLRLQARAEAFF.

This chain connects TRBV7-2 to TRBJ2-3; D gene unclear. Germline loops: CDR1 SGHTA, CDR2 FQGNSA. Deletions cut 5 bases from V and 5 bases from J, with 17 bases between. This CDR3 has 15 amino acids. The CDR3 reads CASSLISGSVDTQYF. For the CDR3, the DNA is TGTGCCAGCAGCCTAATCTCAGGAAGTGTAGATACGCAGTATTTT. Based on the CDR3 plus reference TRBV7-2 and TRBJ2-3, the full variable domain is GAGVSQSPSNKVTEKGKDVELRCDPISGHTALYWYRQSLGQGLEFLIYFQGNSAPDKSGLPSDRFSAERTGGSVSTLTIQRTQQEDSAVYLCASSLISGSVDTQYFGPGTRLTVL.

This clone was observed a single time. CDR3 in DNA: TGTGCCAGCGGAAGGGGTCCTTCCTACAATGAGCAGTTCTTC. Residues: CASGRGPSYNEQFF. The chain couples TRBV27 to TRBJ2-1; the D gene is possibly TRBD1 (5 bases). V was clipped by 8 bases and J by 1 base, with 12 bases between them. Germline-derived CDR1 and CDR2 are MNHEY and SMNVEV (reference sequence). The CDR3 extends over 14 amino acids.

V gene TRBV7-6 combines with J gene TRBJ1-5; TRBD1 matches at 7 bases. CDR1 SGHVS and CDR2 FNYEAQ come from the germline V gene. J lost 2 bases, V lost 5 bases, and 18 bases had no gene match. The CDR3 has 19 amino acids. The CDR3 coding sequence is TGTGCCAGCAGCCCCCTAGGGGTAGAAACAGGGGAGGGCAATCAGCCCCAGCATTTT. This gives the protein CASSPLGVETGEGNQPQHF.

The chain carries TRBV5-6 and TRBJ2-3, with 8 bases aligning to TRBD2. CDR3 length equals 16 residues. Germline-derived CDR1 and CDR2 are SGHDT and YYEEEE. Trimming at V came to 3 bases and at J to 0 bases, leaving 6 bases not matched to a gene. CDR3 sequence: CASSWGAGESTDTQYF. CDR3 nucleotide sequence: TGTGCCAGCAGCTGGGGAGCGGGAGAGAGCACAGATACGCAGTATTTT. Together with reference TRBV5-6 and TRBJ2-3, the CDR3 gives the full variable domain: DAGVTQSPTHLIKTRGQQVTLRCSPKSGHDTVSWYQQALGQGPQFIFQYYEEEERQRGNFPDRFSGHQFPNYSSELNVNALLLGDSALYLCASSWGAGESTDTQYFGPGTRLTVL.

This chain links TRBV5-4 with TRBJ1-2; maybe TRBD1 (6 bases). The CDR3 sequence is 15 residues long. Trimming shortened V by 6 bases and J by 5 bases, and 20 bases separated the two germline ends. Germline V lookup: CDR1 SGHNT, CDR2 YYREEE (reference sequence). CDR3 residues: CASTVTGNGSYGYTF. As DNA, the CDR3 is TGTGCCAGCACCGTTACAGGGAATGGATCGTATGGCTACACCTTC.

This chain joins TRBV7-9 and TRBJ1-4; 7 bases line up with TRBD1. Unmatched junction bases numbered 8, after V lost 4 bases and J lost 6 bases. The length of the CDR3 is 15 residues. CDR1 is SEHNR and CDR2 is FQNEAQ in the germline V gene (reference sequence). Written as DNA, the CDR3 is TGTGCCAGCAGCTCCCCGACAGGGAGTCATGAAAAACTGTTTTTT. This encodes CASSSPTGSHEKLFF.

The chain employs TRBV10-3 and TRBJ2-2, with 8 bases that match TRBD1. Germline V gene sequence: CDR1 ENHRY, CDR2 SYGVKD. This CDR3 is built from 17 residues. After removal of 8 bases from V and 2 bases from J, the junction contained 13 bases not matched to a gene. CDR3: CAIGPTGQARNTGELFF. The CDR3 bases are TGTGCCATCGGGCCAACGGGACAGGCCCGTAACACCGGGGAGCTGTTTTTT.

Points on this clone: Within the sample, other DNA sequences also encode this same CDR3. This chain uses TRBV6-5 with TRBJ1-2; 8 bases agree with TRBD1. The CDR3 runs 13 residues. Unmatched junction bases numbered 3, after V lost 8 bases and J lost 1 base. Germline CDR1 is MNHEY and CDR2 is SVGAGI. CDR3 bases: TGTGCCAGCGGAGACAGGGGTAACTATGGCTACACCTTC. Translation gives CASGDRGNYGYTF.

The chain recombines TRBV27 with TRBJ1-2, with 7 bases that match TRBD1. Germline assignment: CDR1 MNHEY and CDR2 SMNVEV (reference sequence). The V gene end was trimmed by 5 bases and the J gene end by 5 bases; junction bases not matched to a gene: 5. The CDR3 covers 13 residues. As DNA, the CDR3 is TGTGCCAGCAGTACGACAGGGCTGTATGGCTACACCTTC. This translates into CASSTTGLYGYTF.

The V and J genes are TRBV29-1 and TRBJ1-3; D is perhaps TRBD1 (6 bases). The V end lost 2 bases, the J end lost 4 bases, and 12 bases lay between the germline ends. The CDR3 is 14 residues long. Germline CDR1 and CDR2: SQVTM and ANQGSEA. As DNA, the CDR3 is TGCAGCGTTGAATCGGGGGCACTCGGAAACACCATATATTTT. Translation: CSVESGALGNTIYF.

The V gene is TRBV6-6, the J gene TRBJ2-7, with D tentatively TRBD1 (5 bases). V lost 4 bases, J lost 3 bases, and 10 bases lay in between. CDR1 is MNHNY and CDR2 is SVGAGI in the germline V gene (reference sequence). The CDR3 runs 13 residues. CDR3 in DNA: TGTGCCAGCAGTTCCCTTACAGGCTACGAGCAGTACTTC. It is translated as CASSSLTGYEQYF.

This chain joins TRBV11-2 and TRBJ2-3, with D perhaps given as TRBD1 or TRBD2 (6 bases each). Germline values: CDR1 SGHAT, CDR2 FQNNGV. The length of the CDR3 is 15 residues. The V gene lost 5 bases and the J gene lost 6 bases, with 18 bases spanning the gap. In nucleotides, the CDR3 is TGTGCCAGCAGCCCGACAGGCGGGGTTGCGGATACGCAGTATTTT. As protein: CASSPTGGVADTQYF.

The rearrangement joins TRBV9 to TRBJ2-5; no definite D call. CDR3 size: 14 residues. The germline V gene has CDR1 SGDLS and CDR2 YYNGEE. V was shortened by 4 bases and J by 4 bases, with 14 bases between the two germline ends. This chain's CDR3 is CASSPHSPPETQYF. CDR3 sequence (DNA): TGTGCCAGCAGCCCCCATTCACCCCCAGAGACCCAGTACTTC. Based on the CDR3 plus reference TRBV9 and TRBJ2-5, the full variable domain is DSGVTQTPKHLITATGQRVTLRCSPRSGDLSVYWYQQSLDQGLQFLIQYYNGEERAKGNILERFSAQQFPDLHSELNLSSLELGDSALYFCASSPHSPPETQYFGPGTRLLVL.